This record looks at one T cell receptor beta chain sequence and its context. The record originates from a study of radiotherapy plus CTLA-4 blockade in lung cancer. As for the study in general: Objective responses were seen in 18% of patients, disease control in 31%.

Germline V CDR1 and CDR2: SGHRS, YFSETQ. V lost 4 bases and J 1 base, leaving 11 bases between the germline ends. This CDR3 has 14 amino acids. TCRdb's table, derived via immunoSEQ multiplex PCR, lists solely in-frame clones and lacks some. Of fewer than 100,000 clones listed, under 80% are singletons. Sequenced here: peripheral blood, sampled from a patient treated with radiotherapy plus ipilimumab. The rearrangement uses TRBV5-1 and TRBJ1-1; D gene uncertain. The sequence was collected from a human donor with non-small cell lung cancer whose response to radiotherapy plus ipilimumab could not be evaluated. Some clones in this sample may be carry-over from other donors' samples. This CDR3 is CASSEQRPNTEAFF. The DNA of the CDR3 is TGCGCCAGCAGCGAGCAGAGGCCGAACACTGAAGCTTTCTTT. The full variable domain, completed using reference TRBV5-1 and TRBJ1-1, is KAGVTQTPRYLIKTRGQQVTLSCSPISGHRSVSWYQQTPGQGLQFLFEYFSETQRNKGNFPGRFSGRQFSNSRSEMNVSTLELGDSALYLCASSEQRPNTEAFFGQGTRLTVV.